These 10 T cell receptor beta chains were sequenced from one sample in a study of cytomegalovirus exposure and HLA in healthy donors. 13 Jbeta primers and 60 Vbeta primers were used for the PCR. TCRdb's table, derived via immunoSEQ multiplex PCR, lists solely in-frame clones and lacks some. This sample carries about 90,000 clones, around three quarters of them seen once, and the ten largest clones take about 4.5%. Sequencing was performed on PBMCs. These receptors came from a woman in her forties in good health and CMV-seropositive.

This rearrangement joins TRBV4-3 to TRBJ2-6; possibly TRBD1 for D (6 bases). The germline V gene has CDR1 LGHNA and CDR2 YSLEER. There are 18 residues in the CDR3. The V gene lost 0 bases and the J gene lost 1 base, with 13 bases spanning the gap. The DNA for the CDR3 is TGCGCCAGCAGCCAAGAGGGGGCCCTAAGGTCTGGGGCCAACGTCCTGACTTTC. Its protein product is CASSQEGALRSGANVLTF.

This sequence joins TRBV5-6 and TRBJ2-7; D unresolved. Trimming cost V 4 bases and J 4 bases, with 6 bases left between them. The CDR3 runs to 11 residues. Germline V lookup: CDR1 SGHDT, CDR2 YYEEEE. CDR3 bases: TGTGCCAGCAGCCTCTTTTACGAGCAGTACTTC. This translates into CASSLFYEQYF.

The chain uses TRBV4-2 and TRBJ2-3; 10 nucleotides line up with TRBD1. The germline gives CDR1 LGHNA, CDR2 YNFKEQ. The CDR3 consists of 14 residues. Trimming took 6 bases from V and 6 from J; bases not matched to a gene: 6. This CDR3 is CASSVRDRGDTQYF. The CDR3 DNA sequence: TGTGCCAGCAGTGTCCGGGACAGGGGTGATACGCAGTATTTT.

This clone has only one observation. The chain carries TRBV6-5 and TRBJ1-4; D gene uncertain. V was clipped by 0 bases and J by 8 bases, with 7 bases between them. Germline CDR1 reads MNHEY; CDR2 reads SVGAGI. The CDR3 loop spans 13 amino acids. The DNA of the CDR3 is TGTGCCAGCAGTTACTCGGCCACCGAAAAACTGTTTTTT. Translated: CASSYSATEKLFF.

The chain has TRBV28 and TRBJ1-2, with 7 bases matching TRBD1. Losses at the gene ends were 8 bases for V and 2 bases for J; bases not matched to a gene: 5. Per the germline V gene, CDR1 is MDHEN and CDR2 is SYDVKM. The CDR3 loop spans 13 amino acids. The CDR3 nucleotides are TGTGCCAGCTTGACAGGGAGGAACTATGGCTACACCTTC. This codes for CASLTGRNYGYTF.

The chain joins TRBV11-1 to TRBJ1-6, with no clear D. V lost 1 base and J 8 bases, leaving 6 bases between the germline ends. This CDR3 spans 13 amino acids. The germline V gene has CDR1 SGHAT and CDR2 FQDESV (reference sequence). The CDR3 protein is CASSLEGDSPLHF. CDR3 nucleotides: TGTGCCAGCAGCTTAGAGGGAGATTCACCCCTCCACTTT. The full variable domain, with the rest looked up from reference TRBV11-1 and TRBJ1-6, is EAEVAQSPRYKITEKSQAVAFWCDPISGHATLYWYRQILGQGPELLVQFQDESVVDDSQLPKDRFSAERLKGVDSTLKIQPAELGDSAMYLCASSLEGDSPLHFGNGTRLTVT.

The chain uses TRBV2 and TRBJ2-7; unclear D gene. CDR1 and CDR2 (germline): SNHLY, FYNNEI. Trimming pared 8 bases from V and 0 bases from J, leaving 14 bases between. There are 14 residues in the CDR3. As DNA, the CDR3 is TGTGCCAGCCATCAGGATTCTTTCTCCTACGAGCAGTACTTC. Amino acids: CASHQDSFSYEQYF. The whole variable domain, remainder taken from reference TRBV2 and TRBJ2-7, is EPEVTQTPSHQVTQMGQEVILRCVPISNHLYFYWYRQILGQKVEFLVSFYNNEISEKSEIFDDQFSVERPDGSNFTLKIRSTKLEDSAMYFCASHQDSFSYEQYFGPGTRLTVT.

This clone was detected once. This sequence joins TRBV10-3 and TRBJ1-2, with TRBD1 matching over 7 bases. Germline assignment: CDR1 ENHRY and CDR2 SYGVKD. Trimming removed 2 bases from V and 4 bases from J; junction bases left unmatched: 1. The CDR3 has 13 residues. CDR3 amino acids: CAISENRGYGYTF. CDR3 DNA: TGTGCCATCAGTGAGAACAGGGGCTATGGCTACACCTTC.

The rearrangement links TRBV19 to TRBJ2-7; tentatively, D is TRBD2 (6 bases). The germline CDR1 and CDR2 sequences are LNHDA and SQIVND (reference sequence). There are 12 residues in the CDR3. The germline V and J ends were trimmed by 3 bases and 4 bases, with 7 bases remaining between them. DNA of the CDR3: TGTGCCAGTAGTATTGGGGGGTACGAGCAGTACTTC. It yields the protein CASSIGGYEQYF.

This sequence joins TRBV6-1 and TRBJ1-2, with D possibly being TRBD1 (5 bases). Trimming shortened V by 10 bases and J by 4 bases, and 16 bases separated the two germline ends. CDR3 size: 13 residues. Germline CDR1 reads MNHNS; CDR2 reads SASEGT. The DNA for the CDR3 is TGTGCCACCCCGACAGACTCCTTCTATGGCTACACCTTC. Its protein is CATPTDSFYGYTF.